This T cell receptor (beta chain) was sequenced in a study of control samples from healthy donors and cancer patients. Profiling relied on immunoSEQ multiplex PCR, and the TCRdb table lists in-frame clones only, not all of them. The repertoire includes some 80,000 clones, roughly 92% of them detected once, and 5% to 6% sits in the top ten. There are 14 residues in the CDR3. V gave up 6 bases and J gave up 0 bases, with 11 bases separating them. Germline V gene data show CDR1 as SQVTM and CDR2 as ANQGSEA. The TCR sequence derives from a woman in her fifties or sixties in good health. V and J are TRBV29-1 and TRBJ2-2; D is undetermined. The sequenced sample was blood. The CDR3 spells CSVLWKTNTGELFF. The CDR3 nucleotides read TGCAGCGTGCTATGGAAGACGAACACCGGGGAGCTGTTTTTT.